The sequence of this TCR beta chain was determined in a study of T-cell memory formation after mild COVID-19. In TCRdb, the 5' RACE reads were re-called with MiXCR into one record per CDR3 protein. The table lists some 190,000 distinct CDR3 sequences, around 15% of them singletons. Germline assignment: CDR1 SGHVS and CDR2 FQNEAQ. Trimming removed 4 bases from V and 3 bases from J, with 7 bases in between. This CDR3 spans 12 amino acids. This clonotype was seen many times. The clonotype comes from an adult woman who had mild COVID-19 (a few samples of this study predate the infection). Cell type and time point are not known. The V call is TRBV7-8, the J call TRBJ2-7; a weak D match, TRBD2 (5 bases). Specimen: PBMCs or a T cell subset sorted from them (not recorded which). The CDR3 spells CASSYGDYEQYF. CDR3 nucleotide sequence: TGTGCCAGCAGCTACGGGGACTACGAGCAGTACTTC.